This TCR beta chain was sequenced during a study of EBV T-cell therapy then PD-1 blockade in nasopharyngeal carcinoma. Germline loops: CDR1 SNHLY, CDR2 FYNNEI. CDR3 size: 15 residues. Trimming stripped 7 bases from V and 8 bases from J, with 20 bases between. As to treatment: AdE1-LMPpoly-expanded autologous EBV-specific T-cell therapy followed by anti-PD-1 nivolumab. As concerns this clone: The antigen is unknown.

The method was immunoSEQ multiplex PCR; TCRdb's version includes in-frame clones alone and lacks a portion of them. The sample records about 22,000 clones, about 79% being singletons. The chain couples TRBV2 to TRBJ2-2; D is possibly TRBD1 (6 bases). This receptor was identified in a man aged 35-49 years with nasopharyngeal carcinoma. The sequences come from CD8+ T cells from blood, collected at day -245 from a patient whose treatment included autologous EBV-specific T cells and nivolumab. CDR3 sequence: CASNPGQVTPGELFF. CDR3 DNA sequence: TGTGCCAGCAACCCGGGACAAGTAACGCCAGGGGAGCTGTTTTTT.